The subject of this entry is one TCR beta chain. The antigen remains unidentified. Profiling relied on immunoSEQ multiplex PCR, and the TCRdb table lists in-frame clones only, not all of them. The sample lists some 290,000 clones; around four fifths were seen once. Looked up from germline, CDR1 is LNHDA and CDR2 is SQIVND (reference sequence). The CDR3 covers 14 residues. The V gene lost 5 bases and the J gene lost 5 bases, with 15 bases spanning the gap. The data stem from a study of Ad26.COV2.S vaccination and SARS-CoV-2 variants. On the study more broadly: Donor was one of the participants in the Ad26.COV2.S arm of the COV1001 trial. Recipients of Ad26.COV2.S got it intramuscularly, once or twice 56 days apart.

The treatment was: some 20 received Ad26.COV2.S at low or high dose, single or two shots; 5 received placebo; per-sample allocation not given. Material that was analyzed had been drawn on day 63 after the first vaccine or placebo injection. Broader study findings: Vaccinees showed greater spike-specific TCR breadth than placebo recipients.

The specimen comprised peripheral blood, sampled in a trial of Ad26.COV2.S vaccine versus placebo. J is TRBJ1-1 and V is TRBV19; TRBD1 might be the D (6 bases). This TCR was recovered from a person aged 18-60 years who received the Ad26.COV2.S COVID-19 vaccine or a placebo. The CDR3 nucleotides read TGTGCCAGTAGTCGTACGGGGGCGCGTACTGAAGCTTTCTTT. Translated, it gives CASSRTGARTEAFF.